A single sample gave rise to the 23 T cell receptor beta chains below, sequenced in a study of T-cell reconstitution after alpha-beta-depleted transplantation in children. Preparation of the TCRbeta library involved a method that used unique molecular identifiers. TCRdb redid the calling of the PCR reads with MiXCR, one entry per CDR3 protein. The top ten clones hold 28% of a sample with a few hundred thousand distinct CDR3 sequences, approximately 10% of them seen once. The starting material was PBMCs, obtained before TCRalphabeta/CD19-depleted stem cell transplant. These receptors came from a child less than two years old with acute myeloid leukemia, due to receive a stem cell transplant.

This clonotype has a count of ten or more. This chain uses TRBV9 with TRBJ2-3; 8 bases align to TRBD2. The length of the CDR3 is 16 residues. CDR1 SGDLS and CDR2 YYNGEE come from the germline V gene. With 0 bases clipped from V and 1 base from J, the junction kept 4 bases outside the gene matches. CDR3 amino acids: CASSVAGLARTDTQYF. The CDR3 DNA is TGTGCCAGCAGCGTAGCAGGACTAGCCCGCACAGATACGCAGTATTTT. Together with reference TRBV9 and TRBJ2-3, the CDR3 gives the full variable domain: DSGVTQTPKHLITATGQRVTLRCSPRSGDLSVYWYQQSLDQGLQFLIQYYNGEERAKGNILERFSAQQFPDLHSELNLSSLELGDSALYFCASSVAGLARTDTQYFGPGTRLTVL.

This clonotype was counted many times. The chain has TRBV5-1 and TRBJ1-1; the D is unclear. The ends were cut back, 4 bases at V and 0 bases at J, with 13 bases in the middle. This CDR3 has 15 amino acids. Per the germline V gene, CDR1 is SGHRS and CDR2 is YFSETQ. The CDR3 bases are TGCGCCAGCAGCACCTCGACGCAGTTGAACACTGAAGCTTTCTTT. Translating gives CASSTSTQLNTEAFF.

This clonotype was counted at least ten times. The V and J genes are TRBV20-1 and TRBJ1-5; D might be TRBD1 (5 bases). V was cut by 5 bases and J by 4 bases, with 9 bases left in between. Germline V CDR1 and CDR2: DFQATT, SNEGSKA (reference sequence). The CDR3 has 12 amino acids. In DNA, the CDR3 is TGCAGTGCTCGGAGGGGTAATCAGCCCCAGCATTTT. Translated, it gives CSARRGNQPQHF.

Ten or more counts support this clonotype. The DNA for the CDR3 is TGTGCCAGCAGCTTAGCGACGGCTAGCGGGTCCGGGCGGACCCAGTACTTC. Residues: CASSLATASGSGRTQYF. The chain is built from TRBV7-2 and TRBJ2-5; TRBD2 aligns across 8 bases. CDR1 and CDR2 from the germline V gene are SGHTA and FQGNSA. The V segment lost 0 bases and the J segment 7 bases; nucleotides outside the gene matches: 13. The CDR3 is 17 residues long.

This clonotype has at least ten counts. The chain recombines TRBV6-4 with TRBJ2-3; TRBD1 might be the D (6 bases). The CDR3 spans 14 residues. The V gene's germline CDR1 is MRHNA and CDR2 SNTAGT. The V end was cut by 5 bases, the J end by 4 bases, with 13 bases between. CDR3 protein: CASSPRDTPDTQYF. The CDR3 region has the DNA TGTGCCAGCAGTCCCCGGGACACTCCAGATACGCAGTATTTT.

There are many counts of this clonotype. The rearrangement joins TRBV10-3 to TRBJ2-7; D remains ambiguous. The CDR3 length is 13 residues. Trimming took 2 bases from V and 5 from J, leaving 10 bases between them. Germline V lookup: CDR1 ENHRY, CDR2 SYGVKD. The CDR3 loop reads CAISEMTGNEQYF. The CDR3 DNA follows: TGTGCCATCAGTGAGATGACTGGCAACGAGCAGTACTTC.

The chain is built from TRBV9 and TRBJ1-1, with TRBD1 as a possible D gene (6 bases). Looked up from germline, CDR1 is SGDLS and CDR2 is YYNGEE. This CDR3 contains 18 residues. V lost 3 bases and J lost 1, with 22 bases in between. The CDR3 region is CASSALSPGGAKNTEAFF. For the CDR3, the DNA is TGTGCCAGCAGCGCCTTATCCCCCGGGGGGGCCAAGAACACTGAAGCTTTCTTT.

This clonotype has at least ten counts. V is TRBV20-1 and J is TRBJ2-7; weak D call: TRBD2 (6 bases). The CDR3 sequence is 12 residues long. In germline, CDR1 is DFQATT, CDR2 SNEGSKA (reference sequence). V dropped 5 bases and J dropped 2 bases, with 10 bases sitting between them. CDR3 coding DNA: TGCAGTGCTCCTAGCGCCGCCTACGAGCAGTACTTC. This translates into CSAPSAAYEQYF.

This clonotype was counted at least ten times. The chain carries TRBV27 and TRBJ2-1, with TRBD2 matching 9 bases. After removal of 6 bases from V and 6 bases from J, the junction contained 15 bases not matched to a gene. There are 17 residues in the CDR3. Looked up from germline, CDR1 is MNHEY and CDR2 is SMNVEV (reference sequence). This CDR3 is CASSPLFTSGQANEQFF. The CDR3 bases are TGTGCCAGCAGCCCCCTCTTTACTAGCGGGCAGGCCAATGAGCAGTTCTTC.

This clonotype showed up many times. CDR3 loop: CSAEDRGTSGRSYNEQFF. The DNA of the CDR3 is TGCAGTGCTGAGGACCGCGGGACTAGCGGGCGCTCCTACAATGAGCAGTTCTTC. The V gene is TRBV20-1, the J gene TRBJ2-1, with 12 nucleotides matching TRBD2. This CDR3 contains 18 residues. Germline CDR1 is DFQATT and CDR2 is SNEGSKA (reference sequence). The ends lost 5 bases at V and 0 bases at J; junction bases unmatched: 11.

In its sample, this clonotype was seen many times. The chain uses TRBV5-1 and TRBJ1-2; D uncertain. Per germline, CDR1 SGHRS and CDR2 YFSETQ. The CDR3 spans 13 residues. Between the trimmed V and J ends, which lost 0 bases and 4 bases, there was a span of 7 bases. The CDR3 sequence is CASSLGDFYGYTF. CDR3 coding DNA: TGCGCCAGCAGCTTGGGCGATTTCTATGGCTACACCTTC.

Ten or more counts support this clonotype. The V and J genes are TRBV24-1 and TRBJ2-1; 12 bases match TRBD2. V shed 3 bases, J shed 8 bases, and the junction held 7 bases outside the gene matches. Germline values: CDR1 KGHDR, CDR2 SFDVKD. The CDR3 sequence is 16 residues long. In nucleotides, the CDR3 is TGTGCCACCAGTGATCCTAGCGGGAGGGGATTTCATGAGCAGTTCTTC. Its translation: CATSDPSGRGFHEQFF.

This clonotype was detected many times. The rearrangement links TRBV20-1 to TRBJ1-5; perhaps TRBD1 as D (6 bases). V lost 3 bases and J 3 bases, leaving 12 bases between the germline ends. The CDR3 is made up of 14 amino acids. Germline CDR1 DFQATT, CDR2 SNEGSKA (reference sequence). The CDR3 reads CSARETGLNQPQHF. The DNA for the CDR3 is TGCAGTGCTAGGGAGACAGGTCTCAATCAGCCCCAGCATTTT.

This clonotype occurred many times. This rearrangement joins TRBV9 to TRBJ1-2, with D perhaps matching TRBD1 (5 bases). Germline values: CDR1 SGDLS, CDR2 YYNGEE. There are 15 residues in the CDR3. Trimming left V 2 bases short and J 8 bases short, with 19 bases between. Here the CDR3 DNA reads TGTGCCAGCAGCGTCGCCACCACAGGTCCGGGCGGCTACACCTTC. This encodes CASSVATTGPGGYTF.

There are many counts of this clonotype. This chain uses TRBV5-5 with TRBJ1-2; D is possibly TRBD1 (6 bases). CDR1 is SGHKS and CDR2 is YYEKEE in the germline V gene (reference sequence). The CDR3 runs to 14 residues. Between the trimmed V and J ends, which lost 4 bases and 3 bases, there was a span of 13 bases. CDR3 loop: CASSPVAGDYGYTF. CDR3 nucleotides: TGTGCCAGCAGCCCCGTGGCAGGGGACTATGGCTACACCTTC.

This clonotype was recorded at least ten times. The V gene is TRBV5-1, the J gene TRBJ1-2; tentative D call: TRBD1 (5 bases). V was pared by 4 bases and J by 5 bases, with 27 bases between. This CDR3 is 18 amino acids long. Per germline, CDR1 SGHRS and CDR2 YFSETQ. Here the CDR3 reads CASSPSPGRDLFSYGYTF. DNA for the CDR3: TGCGCCAGCAGCCCATCCCCCGGCAGGGACCTTTTCTCTTATGGCTACACCTTC.

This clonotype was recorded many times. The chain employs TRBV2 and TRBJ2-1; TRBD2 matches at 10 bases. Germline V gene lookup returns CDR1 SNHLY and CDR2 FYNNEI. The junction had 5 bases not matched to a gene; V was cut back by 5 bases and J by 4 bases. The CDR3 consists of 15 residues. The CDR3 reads CASSKRLAGYNEQFF. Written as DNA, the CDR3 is TGTGCCAGCAGTAAACGACTAGCGGGTTACAATGAGCAGTTCTTC. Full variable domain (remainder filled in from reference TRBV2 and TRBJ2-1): EPEVTQTPSHQVTQMGQEVILRCVPISNHLYFYWYRQILGQKVEFLVSFYNNEISEKSEIFDDQFSVERPDGSNFTLKIRSTKLEDSAMYFCASSKRLAGYNEQFFGPGTRLTVL.

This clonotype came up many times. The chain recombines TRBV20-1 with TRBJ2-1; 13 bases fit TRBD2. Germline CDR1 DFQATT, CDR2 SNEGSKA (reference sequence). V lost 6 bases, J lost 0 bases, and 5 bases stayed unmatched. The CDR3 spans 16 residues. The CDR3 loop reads CSAGTSGVSSYNEQFF. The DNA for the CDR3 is TGCAGTGCAGGGACTAGCGGGGTGAGCTCCTACAATGAGCAGTTCTTC.

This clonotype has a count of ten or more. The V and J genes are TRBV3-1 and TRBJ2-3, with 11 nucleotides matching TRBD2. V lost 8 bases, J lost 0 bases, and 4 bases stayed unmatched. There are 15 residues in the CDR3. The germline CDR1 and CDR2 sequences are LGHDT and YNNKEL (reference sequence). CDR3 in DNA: TGTGCCAGCGCGCGGACTAGCGGGAGCACAGATACGCAGTATTTT. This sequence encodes CASARTSGSTDTQYF.

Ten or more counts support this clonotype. CDR3 loop: CASTRTGRTYEQYF. The DNA of the CDR3 is TGTGCCAGCACCAGGACAGGCCGTACCTACGAGCAGTACTTC. V usage is TRBV12-3 or TRBV12-4 and J usage is TRBJ2-7; 7 positions agree with TRBD1. V shed 7 bases and J 2 bases; nucleotides not matched to a gene: 8. This CDR3 region has 14 residues.

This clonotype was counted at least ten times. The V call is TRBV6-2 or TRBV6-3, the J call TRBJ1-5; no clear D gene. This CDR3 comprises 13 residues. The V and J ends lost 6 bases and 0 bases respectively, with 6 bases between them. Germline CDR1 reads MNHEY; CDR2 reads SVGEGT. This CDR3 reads CASRLNSNQPQHF. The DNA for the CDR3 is TGTGCCAGCAGACTTAATAGCAATCAGCCCCAGCATTTT.

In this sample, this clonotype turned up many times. This chain's CDR3 is CASSLEGRSNQPQHF. The DNA of the CDR3 is TGTGCCAGCAGCTTAGAGGGCAGGAGCAATCAGCCCCAGCATTTT. The V and J genes are TRBV7-2 and TRBJ1-5, with D uncertain. Germline CDR1 SGHTA, CDR2 FQGNSA. Trimming stripped 1 base from V and 1 base from J, with 8 bases between. The CDR3 extends over 15 amino acids.

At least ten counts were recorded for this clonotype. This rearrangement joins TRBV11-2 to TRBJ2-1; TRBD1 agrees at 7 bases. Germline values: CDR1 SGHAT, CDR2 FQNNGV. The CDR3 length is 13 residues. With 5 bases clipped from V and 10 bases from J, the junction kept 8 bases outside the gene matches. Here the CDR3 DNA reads TGTGCCAGCAGCCGGAACCTACAGGGGGAGCAGTTCTTC. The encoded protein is CASSRNLQGEQFF.